Below are 10 T cell receptor beta chains sequenced from a single sample in a study of cytomegalovirus exposure and HLA in healthy donors. Assay used: immunoSEQ multiplex PCR; TCRdb lists only in-frame clones, some missing. Counted here are a few hundred thousand clones, about nine tenths occurring once; the ten biggest clones make up around 0.84%. Sequenced material: PBMCs. The receptors were gathered from a woman aged 18-29 years in good health and CMV-seronegative.

The chain is built from TRBV2 and TRBJ2-7; D not certain. Trimming shortened V by 5 bases and J by 3 bases, and 5 bases separated the two germline ends. CDR1 and CDR2 (germline): SNHLY, FYNNEI. This CDR3 comprises 11 residues. CDR3 DNA sequence: TGTGCCAGCAGTTTCAGCTACGAGCAGTACTTC. It translates to CASSFSYEQYF.

The V call is TRBV28, the J call TRBJ2-7; D gene uncertain. Germline V CDR1 and CDR2: MDHEN, SYDVKM. Trimming took 6 bases from V and 1 from J, leaving 13 bases between them. This CDR3 comprises 14 residues. The CDR3 is CASRLRFGSYEQYF. In nucleotides, the CDR3 is TGTGCCAGCAGGCTGCGGTTTGGATCCTACGAGCAGTACTTC.

V usage is TRBV7-9 and J usage is TRBJ2-1, with a weak D call TRBD1 (6 bases). V was shortened by 8 bases and J by 6 bases, with 14 bases between the two germline ends. CDR1 is SEHNR and CDR2 is FQNEAQ in the germline V gene (reference sequence). CDR3 length: 13 amino acids. CDR3 bases: TGTGCCAGCCTACAGTTAGGGGGCAATGAGCAGTTCTTC. Amino acids: CASLQLGGNEQFF.

The rearrangement joins TRBV28 to TRBJ2-7, with 8 bases that match TRBD1. The CDR3 has 13 amino acids. CDR1 is MDHEN, CDR2 SYDVKM, per germline. The V and J ends lost 5 bases and 3 bases, in that order; junction bases with no gene match: 3. CDR3 DNA sequence: TGTGCCAGCAGTCGCGACAGGGGCTACGAGCAGTACTTC. This codes for CASSRDRGYEQYF.

This clone came up once. CDR3 nucleotides: TGTGCCAGCAGTTTGACAGGGACCTACTATGGCTACACCTTC. It codes for CASSLTGTYYGYTF. The rearrangement joins TRBV27 to TRBJ1-2; 7 bases are shared with TRBD1. Germline CDR1 and CDR2: MNHEY and SMNVEV (reference sequence). V lost 3 bases, J lost 3 bases, and 4 bases stayed unmatched. This CDR3 has 14 amino acids.

V and J are TRBV7-2 and TRBJ2-1; 11 bases match TRBD2. Germline trimming cut 1 base from V and 9 bases from J; bases unmatched to any gene: 11. The CDR3 contains 17 residues. Germline-derived CDR1 and CDR2 are SGHTA and FQGNSA. The chain's CDR3 is CASSLGLAGPRGSEQFF. The CDR3 nucleotides are TGTGCCAGCAGCTTAGGACTAGCGGGGCCTCGGGGTAGTGAGCAGTTCTTC. Variable domain in full (rest from reference TRBV7-2 and TRBJ2-1): GAGVSQSPSNKVTEKGKDVELRCDPISGHTALYWYRQSLGQGLEFLIYFQGNSAPDKSGLPSDRFSAERTGGSVSTLTIQRTQQEDSAVYLCASSLGLAGPRGSEQFFGPGTRLTVL.

The chain is built from TRBV2 and TRBJ1-5; D not certain. V was clipped by 3 bases and J by 11 bases, with 17 bases between them. From germline, CDR1 is SNHLY and CDR2 FYNNEI. The CDR3 sequence is 14 residues long. In DNA form, the CDR3 reads TGTGCCAGCAGTGAGGCCGGGAGTACTTGGACCCAGCATTTT. Protein sequence: CASSEAGSTWTQHF.

The chain is built from TRBV29-1 and TRBJ2-2; TRBD2 matches 8 bases. The ends lost 3 bases at V and 4 bases at J; junction bases unmatched: 7. From germline, CDR1 is SQVTM and CDR2 ANQGSEA. This CDR3 spans 15 amino acids. The chain's CDR3 is CSVEPGLGSTGELFF. DNA for the CDR3: TGCAGCGTTGAGCCGGGACTAGGAAGCACCGGGGAGCTGTTTTTT.

The genes are TRBV9 and TRBJ2-1; TRBD2 matches 7 bases. The CDR3 runs 16 residues. V gave up 0 bases and J gave up 5 bases; unmatched junction bases: 8. Germline V gene lookup returns CDR1 SGDLS and CDR2 YYNGEE. CDR3 sequence reads: CASSVGAGVSHNEQFF. For the CDR3, the DNA is TGTGCCAGCAGCGTAGGGGCGGGAGTATCCCACAATGAGCAGTTCTTC. The full variable domain, in which reference TRBV9 and TRBJ2-1 provide the parts outside the CDR3, is DSGVTQTPKHLITATGQRVTLRCSPRSGDLSVYWYQQSLDQGLQFLIQYYNGEERAKGNILERFSAQQFPDLHSELNLSSLELGDSALYFCASSVGAGVSHNEQFFGPGTRLTVL.

V usage is TRBV5-1 and J usage is TRBJ2-1, with a possible D match to TRBD1 (6 bases). The V end lost 4 bases, the J end lost 5 bases, and 19 bases lay between the germline ends. The CDR3 contains 16 residues. CDR1 SGHRS and CDR2 YFSETQ come from the germline V gene. In DNA, the CDR3 is TGCGCCAGCAGCCTGGTGGGGGACATGGGGAACAATGAGCAGTTCTTC. Amino acid sequence: CASSLVGDMGNNEQFF.